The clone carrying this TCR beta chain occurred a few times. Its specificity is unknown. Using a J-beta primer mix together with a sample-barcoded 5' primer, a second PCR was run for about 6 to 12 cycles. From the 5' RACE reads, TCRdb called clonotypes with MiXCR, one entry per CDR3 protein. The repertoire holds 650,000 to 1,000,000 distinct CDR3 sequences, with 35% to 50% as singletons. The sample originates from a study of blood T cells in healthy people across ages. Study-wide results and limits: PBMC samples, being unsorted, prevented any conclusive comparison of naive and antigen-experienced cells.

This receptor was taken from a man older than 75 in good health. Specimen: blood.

CDR3 sequence reads: CSARDPRSGQGVRDTQYF. CDR3 sequence (DNA): TGCAGTGCTAGAGATCCTCGTTCGGGACAGGGGGTTCGGGATACGCAGTATTTT. This chain uses TRBV20-1 with TRBJ2-3; 11 bases fit TRBD1. CDR3 size: 18 residues. V gave up 0 bases and J gave up 6 bases; unmatched junction bases: 14. The germline V gene has CDR1 DFQATT and CDR2 SNEGSKA (reference sequence).